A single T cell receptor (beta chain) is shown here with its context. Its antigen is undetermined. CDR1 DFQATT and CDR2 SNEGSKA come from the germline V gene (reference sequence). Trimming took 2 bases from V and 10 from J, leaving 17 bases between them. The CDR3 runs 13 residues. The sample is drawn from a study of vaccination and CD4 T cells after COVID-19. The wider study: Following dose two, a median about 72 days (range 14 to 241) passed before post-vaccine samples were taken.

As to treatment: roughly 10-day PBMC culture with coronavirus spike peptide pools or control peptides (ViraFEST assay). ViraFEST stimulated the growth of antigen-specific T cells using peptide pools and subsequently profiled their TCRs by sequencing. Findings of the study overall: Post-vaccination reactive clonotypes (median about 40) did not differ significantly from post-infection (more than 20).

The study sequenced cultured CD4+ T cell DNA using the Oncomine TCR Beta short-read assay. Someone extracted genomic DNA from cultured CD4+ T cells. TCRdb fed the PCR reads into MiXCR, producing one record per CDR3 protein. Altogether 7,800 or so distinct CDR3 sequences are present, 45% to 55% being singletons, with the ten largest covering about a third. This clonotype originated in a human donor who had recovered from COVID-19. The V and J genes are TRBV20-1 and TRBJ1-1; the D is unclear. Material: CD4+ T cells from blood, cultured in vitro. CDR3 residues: CSARPLADSRAFF. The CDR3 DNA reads TGCAGTGCTAGACCCTTGGCAGATTCGAGAGCTTTCTTT.